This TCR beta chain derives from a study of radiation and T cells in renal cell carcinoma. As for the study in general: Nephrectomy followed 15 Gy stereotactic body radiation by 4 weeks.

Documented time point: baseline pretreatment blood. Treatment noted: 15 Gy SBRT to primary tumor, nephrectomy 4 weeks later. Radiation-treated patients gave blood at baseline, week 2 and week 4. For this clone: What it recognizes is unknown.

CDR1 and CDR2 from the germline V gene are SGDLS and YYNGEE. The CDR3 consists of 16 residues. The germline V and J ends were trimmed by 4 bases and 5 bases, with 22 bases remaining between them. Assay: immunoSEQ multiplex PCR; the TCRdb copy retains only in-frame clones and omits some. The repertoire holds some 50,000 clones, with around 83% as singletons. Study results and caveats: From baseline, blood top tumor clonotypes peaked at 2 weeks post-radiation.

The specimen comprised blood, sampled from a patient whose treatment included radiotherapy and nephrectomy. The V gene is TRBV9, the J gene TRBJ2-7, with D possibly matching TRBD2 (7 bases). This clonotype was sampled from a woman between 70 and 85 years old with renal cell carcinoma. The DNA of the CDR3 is TGTGCCAGCAGCAGCCTTAATGGGGGGGGCCGGGACGAGCAGTACTTC. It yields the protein CASSSLNGGGRDEQYF.